One sample yielded the 14 T cell receptor beta chains listed below, sequenced in a study of OX40 agonist ivuxolimab in advanced cancers. The library was produced with the immunoSEQ multiplex PCR assay. As stored in TCRdb, this immuneACCESS dataset retains in-frame rearrangements with V and J assigned. A fraction of the clones does not appear; measured against another copy, unresolved V genes explain less than half of the discrepancy, and the remainder lacks a known reason. For this sample the table gives roughly 91,000 clones, of which about 96% were detected only once. Roughly 2.1% of the sample goes to the ten largest clones. The sequencing here drew on CD4+ or CD8+ T cells sorted from blood, taken in a trial of the OX40 agonist ivuxolimab. Receptors originate from an adult with an advanced solid tumor such as melanoma, head and neck, liver or kidney cancer.

The genes are TRBV19 and TRBJ2-1; D call uncertain. Trimming cost V 3 bases and J 7 bases, with 7 bases left between them. The CDR3 is 12 residues long. The germline CDR1 and CDR2 sequences are LNHDA and SQIVND (reference sequence). CDR3 loop: CASSIGKNEQFF. The CDR3 region has the DNA TGTGCCAGTAGTATTGGCAAAAATGAGCAGTTCTTC.

The gene calls are TRBV19 and TRBJ2-5; D ambiguous. The CDR3 is 13 residues long. Germline CDR1 and CDR2: LNHDA and SQIVND (reference sequence). Trimming took 4 bases from V and 5 from J, leaving 11 bases between them. CDR3: CASSKIGHETQYF. DNA for the CDR3: TGTGCCAGTAGTAAGATAGGTCATGAGACCCAGTACTTC.

The chain couples TRBV19 to TRBJ2-7, with a weak D call TRBD1 (6 bases). V lost 4 bases, J lost 2 bases, and 6 bases lay in between. This CDR3 comprises 12 residues. Per the germline V gene, CDR1 is LNHDA and CDR2 is SQIVND (reference sequence). CDR3 nucleotides: TGTGCCAGTAGTAGGGACACCTACGAGCAGTACTTC. Encoded protein: CASSRDTYEQYF. Full variable domain (missing parts from reference TRBV19 and TRBJ2-7): DGGITQSPKYLFRKEGQNVTLSCEQNLNHDAMYWYRQDPGQGLRLIYYSQIVNDFQKGDIAEGYSVSREKKESFPLTVTSAQKNPTAFYLCASSRDTYEQYFGPGTRLTVT.

The chain combines TRBV7-9 with TRBJ1-6; unclear D gene. Trimming removed 8 bases at V and 7 bases at J, with 6 bases between. The length of the CDR3 is 11 residues. Germline CDR1 is SEHNR and CDR2 is FQNEAQ (reference sequence). CDR3 in DNA: TGTGCCAGCGGATCGAATTCACCCCTCCACTTT. Residues: CASGSNSPLHF.

This clone has just one count. V and J are TRBV10-3 and TRBJ2-7; TRBD1 or TRBD2 may be the D gene (5 bases each). CDR3 length: 12 residues. With 6 bases removed from V and 6 bases from J, the gap between germline ends came to 12 bases. Germline V gives CDR1 ENHRY, CDR2 SYGVKD. The CDR3: CAISPVRGEQYF. Here the CDR3 DNA reads TGTGCCATCAGCCCAGTGAGGGGCGAGCAGTACTTC.

The chain is built from TRBV2 and TRBJ1-3; D is uncertain. Trimming cost V 6 bases and J 4 bases, with 4 bases left between them. The CDR3 runs to 11 residues. The germline CDR1 and CDR2 sequences are SNHLY and FYNNEI. CDR3 DNA: TGTGCCAGCAGATCAGGAAACACCATATATTTT. Its protein is CASRSGNTIYF.

The chain combines TRBV7-6 with TRBJ2-1; the D gene could be TRBD1 or TRBD2 (5 bases each). Deletions cut 5 bases from V and 9 bases from J, with 14 bases between. Germline CDR1 and CDR2: SGHVS and FNYEAQ. This CDR3 has 13 amino acids. The CDR3 is CASSNLLGTEQFF. The DNA for the CDR3 is TGTGCCAGCAGCAACCTCCTGGGGACTGAGCAGTTCTTC.

This chain links TRBV7-9 with TRBJ1-6; D may be TRBD1 (6 bases). The CDR3 is 15 residues long. The germline gives CDR1 SEHNR, CDR2 FQNEAQ (reference sequence). V gave up 3 bases and J gave up 4 bases, with 10 bases separating them. The CDR3 spells CASSLMTGYNSPLHF. The CDR3 region has the DNA TGTGCCAGCAGCTTGATGACAGGATATAATTCACCCCTCCACTTT.

V is TRBV14 and J is TRBJ2-1; D might be TRBD2 (5 bases). V lost 6 bases, J lost 5 bases, and 20 bases lay in between. The CDR3 runs 16 residues. The germline CDR1 and CDR2 sequences are SGHDN and FVKESK. For the CDR3, the DNA is TGTGCCAGCAGTCCTGGACTTTCGCTTTACCACAATGAGCAGTTCTTC. It encodes CASSPGLSLYHNEQFF.

The count of this clone is one. V gene TRBV2 combines with J gene TRBJ2-2, with TRBD2 matching over 11 bases. Germline lookup yields CDR1 SNHLY and CDR2 FYNNEI. The V segment lost 7 bases and the J segment 3 bases; nucleotides outside the gene matches: 7. The CDR3 covers 16 residues. The chain's CDR3 is CASTNSGGAYTGELFF. Written as DNA, the CDR3 is TGTGCCAGCACTAATAGCGGGGGGGCCTACACCGGGGAGCTGTTTTTT.

This chain connects TRBV7-6 to TRBJ2-7, with TRBD1 identical over 7 bases. Per germline, CDR1 SGHVS and CDR2 FNYEAQ. This CDR3 spans 15 amino acids. Losses at the gene ends were 4 bases for V and 3 bases for J; bases not matched to a gene: 9. CDR3 region: CASSYSRQGSYEQYF. The CDR3 nucleotides are TGTGCCAGCAGCTACTCCCGACAGGGAAGCTACGAGCAGTACTTC.

V gene TRBV4-1 combines with J gene TRBJ2-5, with D perhaps TRBD2 (5 bases). Germline V gene sequence: CDR1 MGHRA, CDR2 YSYEKL. The CDR3 extends over 13 amino acids. The germline V and J ends were trimmed by 3 bases and 5 bases, with 10 bases remaining between them. The CDR3 bases are TGCGCCAGCAGCCATGTACTAGGGGAGACCCAGTACTTC. It encodes CASSHVLGETQYF.

The chain couples TRBV25-1 to TRBJ1-4; D is perhaps TRBD1 (5 bases). CDR3 length equals 14 residues. V was trimmed by 5 bases and J by 5 bases, leaving 12 bases between them. CDR1 is MGHDK and CDR2 is SYGVNS in the germline V gene. The CDR3 loop is CASSRGAGNEKLFF. CDR3 bases: TGTGCCAGCAGTCGGGGCGCCGGGAATGAAAAACTGTTTTTT.

The V call is TRBV6-5, the J call TRBJ1-1; D not certain. Germline V gene sequence: CDR1 MNHEY, CDR2 SVGAGI. V dropped 0 bases and J dropped 1 base, with 3 bases sitting between them. CDR3 length: 13 amino acids. The DNA of the CDR3 is TGTGCCAGCAGTTACTCGCGGAACACTGAAGCTTTCTTT. Residues: CASSYSRNTEAFF.